These 9 T cell receptor beta chains were sequenced from one sample in a study of shared clonotypes between healthy human individuals. Method: immunoSEQ multiplex PCR; TCRdb's copy keeps in-frame clones and lacks some. The sample has roughly 1,800,000 clones, approximately 94% seen once. Naive CD8 isolation took CD45RO-negative cells positively selected for CCR7 and excluded terminally differentiated effector memory CD45RA+ cells. Material for sequencing was naive CD8+ T cells sorted from blood. The receptors were gathered from a man in his late teens or twenties in good health.

The V and J genes are TRBV6-5 and TRBJ1-1, with D hard to call. Germline CDR1 reads MNHEY; CDR2 reads SVGAGI. The ends were cut back, 2 bases at V and 7 bases at J, with 11 bases in the middle. This CDR3 is built from 13 residues. The CDR3 loop is CASSYRTFIEAFF. Here the CDR3 DNA reads TGTGCCAGCAGTTACAGGACCTTCATTGAAGCTTTCTTT.

A remark on this clone: Other DNA sequences from this sample encode an identical CDR3 as well. This chain joins TRBV5-1 and TRBJ2-7; 12 bases line up with TRBD1. Germline-derived CDR1 and CDR2 are SGHRS and YFSETQ. V dropped 3 bases and J dropped 6; count of bases not matched to a gene: 4. The CDR3 is made up of 14 amino acids. The CDR3 DNA follows: TGCGCCAGCAGCTCGGGACAGGGGGCTGGCGAGCAGTACTTC. Its translation is CASSSGQGAGEQYF.

The chain combines TRBV10-1 with TRBJ2-7, with D possibly being TRBD1 (6 bases). Looked up from germline, CDR1 is WNHNN and CDR2 is SYGVQD (reference sequence). The V gene lost 2 bases and the J gene lost 6 bases, with 8 bases spanning the gap. This CDR3 spans 12 amino acids. The CDR3 DNA reads as TGCGCCAGCAGTGAGGGGGGCGGCGAGCAGTACTTC. It specifies CASSEGGGEQYF.

The chain recombines TRBV10-2 with TRBJ2-7; TRBD1 matches at 11 bases. Trimming removed 10 bases from V and 3 bases from J; junction bases left unmatched: 8. Germline CDR1 WSHSY, CDR2 SAAADI. This CDR3 region has 14 residues. The CDR3 here is CATSPGQGVYEQYF. The CDR3 DNA reads TGCGCCACTTCTCCGGGACAGGGGGTCTACGAGCAGTACTTC.

The V and J genes are TRBV2 and TRBJ2-7; no definite D call. This CDR3 has 12 residues. V was cut by 10 bases and J by 2 bases, with 12 bases left in between. Germline values: CDR1 SNHLY, CDR2 FYNNEI. CDR3 nucleotides: TGTGCCACCTTGACGGAGCCCTACGAGCAGTACTTC. Its translation is CATLTEPYEQYF.

The V and J genes are TRBV5-1 and TRBJ2-7, with D perhaps given as TRBD1 or TRBD2 (7 bases each). The V end lost 4 bases, the J end lost 0 bases, and 20 bases lay between the germline ends. The germline V gene encodes CDR1 SGHRS and CDR2 YFSETQ. The CDR3 loop spans 17 amino acids. The CDR3 DNA reads TGCGCCAGCAGCGGATGGGACAGCGGGGCGGGCTCCTACGAGCAGTACTTC. As protein: CASSGWDSGAGSYEQYF.

The V call is TRBV4-1, the J call TRBJ1-1; D is possibly TRBD1 (6 bases). Per the germline V gene, CDR1 is MGHRA and CDR2 is YSYEKL. V shed 4 bases and J shed 2 bases, with 20 bases lying between them. This CDR3 region has 17 residues. The CDR3 nucleotides are TGCGCCAGCAGCCGAGTTGGTGTAGGACAGTTTAACACTGAAGCTTTCTTT. Translated: CASSRVGVGQFNTEAFF.

As regards this clone: Other DNA variants within this sample encode the same CDR3. The genes are TRBV7-9 and TRBJ1-1; 9 nucleotides align to TRBD1. V lost 1 base, J lost 0 bases, and 3 bases stayed unmatched. The CDR3 is 16 residues long. Germline V gene lookup returns CDR1 SEHNR and CDR2 FQNEAQ (reference sequence). The CDR3 reads CASSLVGQGMNTEAFF. The CDR3 DNA reads as TGTGCCAGCAGCTTAGTCGGACAGGGGATGAACACTGAAGCTTTCTTT.

As DNA, the CDR3 is TGTGCCAGCAGCGACGGGACAGAAGAACACTACACCTTC. Its translation: CASSDGTEEHYTF. The V gene is TRBV2, the J gene TRBJ1-2, with 7 bases that match TRBD1. Losses at the gene ends were 6 bases for V and 10 bases for J; bases not matched to a gene: 11. Germline lookup yields CDR1 SNHLY and CDR2 FYNNEI. The CDR3 loop spans 13 amino acids. The whole variable domain, filled in from reference TRBV2 and TRBJ1-2, reads EPEVTQTPSHQVTQMGQEVILRCVPISNHLYFYWYRQILGQKVEFLVSFYNNEISEKSEIFDDQFSVERPDGSNFTLKIRSTKLEDSAMYFCASSDGTEEHYTFGSGTRLTVV.